This TCR beta chain was documented in a study of T cells in Graves' hyperthyroidism and ophthalmopathy. Study-wide background: Peripheral blood draws took place at initial diagnosis, ahead of any treatment.

This CDR3 spans 13 amino acids. The V gene's germline CDR1 is SGHDT and CDR2 YYEEEE. The V gene lost 4 bases and the J gene lost 6 bases, with 11 bases spanning the gap. This clonotype was counted a few times. The CDR3 regions of TCR beta were amplified from RNA transcripts. HTBI primers were the set used in a first-round RT-PCR of the TCR CDR3. MiXCR, applied by TCRdb to the multiplex PCR reads, yields one record per CDR3 protein. Of hundreds of thousands of distinct CDR3 sequences in the sample, roughly a quarter were seen once. The chain couples TRBV5-6 to TRBJ1-5, with D perhaps matching TRBD1 (5 bases). Sequencing was carried out using blood. The TCR comes from a woman in her twenties or thirties with Graves' ophthalmopathy. The CDR3 sequence is CASSHSGGQPQHF. CDR3 nucleotide sequence: TGTGCCAGCAGCCACAGTGGGGGTCAGCCCCAGCATTTT.